The text below deals with one T cell receptor (beta chain). Looked up from germline, CDR1 is SNHLY and CDR2 is FYNNEI. The CDR3 is made up of 15 amino acids. V was shortened by 6 bases and J by 6 bases, with 18 bases between the two germline ends. TCR beta CDR3 region amplification was performed from RNA transcripts. In the first-round RT-PCR of the TCR CDR3, the HTBI primer set was used. From the multiplex PCR reads, TCRdb called clonotypes with MiXCR, one entry per CDR3 protein. The sample consists of around 100,000 distinct CDR3 sequences, around 50% of them appearing once. These data originate in a study of T cells in Graves' hyperthyroidism and ophthalmopathy. The authors deemed Graves' hyperthyroidism stable absent ophthalmopathy progression within 18 months.

The sequence came from a man in his forties or fifties with Graves' hyperthyroidism. The J gene is TRBJ2-1, the V gene TRBV2; no clear D gene. Material for sequencing was blood. The CDR3 spells CASRDQTAARNEQFF. The CDR3, as DNA: TGTGCCAGCAGAGATCAAACTGCCGCTCGCAATGAGCAGTTCTTC. Full variable domain (missing parts from reference TRBV2 and TRBJ2-1): EPEVTQTPSHQVTQMGQEVILRCVPISNHLYFYWYRQILGQKVEFLVSFYNNEISEKSEIFDDQFSVERPDGSNFTLKIRSTKLEDSAMYFCASRDQTAARNEQFFGPGTRLTVL.